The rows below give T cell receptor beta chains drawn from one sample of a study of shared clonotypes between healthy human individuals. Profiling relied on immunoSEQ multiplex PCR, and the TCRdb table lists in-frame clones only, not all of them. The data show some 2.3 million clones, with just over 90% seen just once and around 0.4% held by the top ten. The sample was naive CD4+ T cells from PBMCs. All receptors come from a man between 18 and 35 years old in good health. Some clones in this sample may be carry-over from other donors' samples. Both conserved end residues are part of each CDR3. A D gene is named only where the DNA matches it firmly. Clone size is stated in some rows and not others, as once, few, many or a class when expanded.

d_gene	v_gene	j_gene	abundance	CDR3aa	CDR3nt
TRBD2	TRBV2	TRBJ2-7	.	CATRAGPTYEQYF	TGTGCCACCCGAGCGGGACCTACCTACGAGCAGTACTTC
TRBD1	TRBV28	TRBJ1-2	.	CASTQGRDYGYTF	TGTGCCAGCACACAGGGGAGAGACTATGGCTACACCTTC
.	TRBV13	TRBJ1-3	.	CASSYQGRTGNTIYF	TGTGCCAGCAGCTACCAGGGGCGCACTGGAAACACCATATATTTT
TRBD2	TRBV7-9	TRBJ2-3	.	CASSLRASGVTDTQYF	TGTGCCAGCAGCTTACGGGCTAGCGGGGTCACAGATACGCAGTATTTT
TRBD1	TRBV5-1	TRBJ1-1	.	CASSLGGGWTEAFF	TGCGCCAGCAGCTTGGGAGGGGGCTGGACTGAAGCTTTCTTT
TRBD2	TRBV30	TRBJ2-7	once	CAKGTSGSREQYF	TGTGCCAAAGGGACTAGCGGGAGTCGCGAGCAGTACTTC
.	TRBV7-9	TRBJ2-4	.	CASSLRGSGGNIQYF	TGTGCCAGCAGCCTCCGGGGTTCGGGTGGAAACATTCAGTACTTC
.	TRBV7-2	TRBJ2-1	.	CASSLARLAASSYNEQFF	TGTGCCAGCAGCTTAGCGCGACTTGCGGCCAGTTCCTACAATGAGCAGTTCTTC
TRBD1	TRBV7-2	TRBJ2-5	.	CASSTWDRVETQYF	TGTGCCAGCAGCACATGGGACAGGGTCGAGACCCAGTACTTC
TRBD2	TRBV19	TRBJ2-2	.	CASSNWASGFTGELFF	TGTGCCAGTAGTAACTGGGCTAGCGGTTTTACCGGGGAGCTGTTTTTT
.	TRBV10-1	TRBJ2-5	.	CASSEGTGKETQYF	TGCGCCAGCAGTGAGGGTACCGGTAAAGAGACCCAGTACTTC
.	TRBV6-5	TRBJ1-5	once	CASSSAGKGSQPQHF	TGTGCCAGCAGTTCGGCGGGGAAGGGAAGCCAGCCCCAGCATTTT
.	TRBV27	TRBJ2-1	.	CASSFNGPNEQFF	TGTGCCAGCAGTTTCAACGGTCCTAATGAGCAGTTCTTC
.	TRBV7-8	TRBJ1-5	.	CASSLDNRRGNQPQHF	TGTGCCAGCAGCTTAGACAACAGGCGGGGCAATCAGCCCCAGCATTTT